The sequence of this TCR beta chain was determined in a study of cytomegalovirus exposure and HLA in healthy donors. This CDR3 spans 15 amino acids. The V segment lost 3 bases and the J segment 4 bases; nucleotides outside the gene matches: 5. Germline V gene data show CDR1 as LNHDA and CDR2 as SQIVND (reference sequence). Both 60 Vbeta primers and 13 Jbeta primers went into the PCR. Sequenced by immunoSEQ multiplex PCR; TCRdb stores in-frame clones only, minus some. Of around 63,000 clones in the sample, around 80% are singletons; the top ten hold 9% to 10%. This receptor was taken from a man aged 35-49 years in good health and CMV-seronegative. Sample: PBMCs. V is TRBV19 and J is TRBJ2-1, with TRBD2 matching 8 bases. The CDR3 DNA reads TGTGCCAGTAGTATCGAGGCGGGGGGATACAATGAGCAGTTCTTC. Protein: CASSIEAGGYNEQFF.